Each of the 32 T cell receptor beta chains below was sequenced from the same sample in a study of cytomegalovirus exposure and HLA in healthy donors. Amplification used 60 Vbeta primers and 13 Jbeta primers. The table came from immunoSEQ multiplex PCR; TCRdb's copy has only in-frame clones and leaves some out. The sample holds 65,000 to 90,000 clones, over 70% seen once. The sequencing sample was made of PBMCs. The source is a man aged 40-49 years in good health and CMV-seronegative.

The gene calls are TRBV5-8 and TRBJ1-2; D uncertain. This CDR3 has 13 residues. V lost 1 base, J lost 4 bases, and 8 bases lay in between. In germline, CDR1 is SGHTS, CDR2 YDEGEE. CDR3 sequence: CASSLPDSYGYTF. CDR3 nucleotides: TGTGCCAGCAGCTTGCCGGACTCCTATGGCTACACCTTC.

For the CDR3, the DNA is TGTGCCAGCAGCTGGGGTAGCGGACCCTCCTACGAGCAGTACTTC. This translates into CASSWGSGPSYEQYF. The chain uses TRBV5-6 and TRBJ2-7; a weak D match, TRBD2 (6 bases). This CDR3 is built from 15 residues. Germline CDR1 reads SGHDT; CDR2 reads YYEEEE. V was trimmed by 3 bases and J by 0 bases, leaving 13 bases between them.

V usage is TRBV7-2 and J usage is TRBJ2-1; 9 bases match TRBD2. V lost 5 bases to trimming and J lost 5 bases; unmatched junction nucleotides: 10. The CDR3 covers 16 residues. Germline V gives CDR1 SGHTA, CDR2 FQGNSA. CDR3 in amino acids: CASSLRASGGNNEQFF. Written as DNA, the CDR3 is TGTGCCAGCAGCCTCAGGGCCAGCGGGGGGAACAATGAGCAGTTCTTC.

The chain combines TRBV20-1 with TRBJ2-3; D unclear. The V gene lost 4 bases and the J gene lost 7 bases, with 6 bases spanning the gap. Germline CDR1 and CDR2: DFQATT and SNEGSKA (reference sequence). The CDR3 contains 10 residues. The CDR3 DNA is TGCAGTGCTATGGAGTATACGCAGTATTTT. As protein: CSAMEYTQYF.

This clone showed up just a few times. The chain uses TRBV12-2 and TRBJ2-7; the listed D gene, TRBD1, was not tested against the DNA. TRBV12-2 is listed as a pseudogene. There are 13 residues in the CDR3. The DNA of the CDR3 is TGTGCAAGTCGCTTGGGCAGCCACTACGAGCAGTACTTC. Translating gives CASRLGSHYEQYF.

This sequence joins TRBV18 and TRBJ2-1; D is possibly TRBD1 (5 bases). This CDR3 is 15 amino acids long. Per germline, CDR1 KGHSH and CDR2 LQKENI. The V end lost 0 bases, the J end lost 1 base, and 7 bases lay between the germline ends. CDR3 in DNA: TGTGCCAGCTCACCACCAGGGGCGTCCTACAATGAGCAGTTCTTC. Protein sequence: CASSPPGASYNEQFF. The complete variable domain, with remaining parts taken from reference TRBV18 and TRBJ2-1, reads NAGVMQNPRHLVRRRGQEARLRCSPMKGHSHVYWYRQLPEEGLKFMVYLQKENIIDESGMPKERFSAEFPKEGPSILRIQQVVRGDSAAYFCASSPPGASYNEQFFGPGTRLTVL.

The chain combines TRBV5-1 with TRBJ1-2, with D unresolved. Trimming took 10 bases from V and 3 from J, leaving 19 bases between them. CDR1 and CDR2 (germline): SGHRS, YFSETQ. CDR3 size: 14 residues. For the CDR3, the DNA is TGCGCCGAGCGGGGAGCGGTCACCTACTATGGCTACACCTTC. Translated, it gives CAERGAVTYYGYTF. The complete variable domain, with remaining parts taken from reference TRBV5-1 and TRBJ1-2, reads KAGVTQTPRYLIKTRGQQVTLSCSPISGHRSVSWYQQTPGQGLQFLFEYFSETQRNKGNFPGRFSGRQFSNSRSEMNVSTLELGDSALYLCAERGAVTYYGYTFGSGTRLTVV.

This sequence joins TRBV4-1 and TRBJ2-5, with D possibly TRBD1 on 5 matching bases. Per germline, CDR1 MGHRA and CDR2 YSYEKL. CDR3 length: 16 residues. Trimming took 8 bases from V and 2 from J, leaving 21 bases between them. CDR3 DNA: TGCGCCAGCCATCCCCCCAGGGCAGGATATCAAGAGACCCAGTACTTC. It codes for CASHPPRAGYQETQYF.

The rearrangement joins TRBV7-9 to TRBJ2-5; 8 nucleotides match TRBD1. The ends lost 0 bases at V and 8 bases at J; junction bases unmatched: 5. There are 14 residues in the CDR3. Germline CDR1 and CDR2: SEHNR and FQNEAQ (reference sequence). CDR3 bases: TGTGCCAGCAGCTTAGCCAGGGGACAGGAAACCCAGTACTTC. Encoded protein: CASSLARGQETQYF.

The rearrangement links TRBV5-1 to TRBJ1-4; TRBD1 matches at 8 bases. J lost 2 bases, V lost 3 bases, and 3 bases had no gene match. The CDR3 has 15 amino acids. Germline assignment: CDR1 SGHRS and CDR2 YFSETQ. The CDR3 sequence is CASSSHRGTNEKLFF. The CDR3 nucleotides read TGCGCCAGCAGCTCACACAGGGGGACTAATGAAAAACTGTTTTTT.

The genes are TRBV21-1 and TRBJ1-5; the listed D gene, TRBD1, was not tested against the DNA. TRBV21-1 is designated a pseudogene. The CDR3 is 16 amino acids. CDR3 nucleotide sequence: TGTGCCAGCAGCGAATCCGGGACAGGGAACAATCAGCCCCAGCATTTT. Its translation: CASSESGTGNNQPQHF.

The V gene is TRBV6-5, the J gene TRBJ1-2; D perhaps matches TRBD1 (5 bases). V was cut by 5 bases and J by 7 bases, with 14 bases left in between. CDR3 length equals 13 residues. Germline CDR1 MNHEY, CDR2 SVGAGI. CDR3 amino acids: CASSPRGGVGYTF. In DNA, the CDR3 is TGTGCCAGCAGTCCCCGTGGGGGGGTTGGCTACACCTTC.

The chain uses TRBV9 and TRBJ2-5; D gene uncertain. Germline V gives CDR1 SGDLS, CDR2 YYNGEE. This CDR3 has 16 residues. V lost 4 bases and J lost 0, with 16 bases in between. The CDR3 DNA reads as TGTGCCAGCAGCCCTCGTCCAGACTTGTACCAAGAGACCCAGTACTTC. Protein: CASSPRPDLYQETQYF.

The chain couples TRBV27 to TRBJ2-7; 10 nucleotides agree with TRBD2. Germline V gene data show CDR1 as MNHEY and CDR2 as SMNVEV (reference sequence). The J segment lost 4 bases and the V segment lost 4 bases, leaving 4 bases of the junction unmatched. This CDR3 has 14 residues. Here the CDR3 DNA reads TGTGCCAGCAGTTATAGCGGGGGGCTTTACGAGCAGTACTTC. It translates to CASSYSGGLYEQYF.

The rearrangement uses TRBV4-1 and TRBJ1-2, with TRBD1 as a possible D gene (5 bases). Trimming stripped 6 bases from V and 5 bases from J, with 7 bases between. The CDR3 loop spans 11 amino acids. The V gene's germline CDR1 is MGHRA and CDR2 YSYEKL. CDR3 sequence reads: CASSDSYGYTF. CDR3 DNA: TGCGCCAGCAGTGACAGTTATGGCTACACCTTC.

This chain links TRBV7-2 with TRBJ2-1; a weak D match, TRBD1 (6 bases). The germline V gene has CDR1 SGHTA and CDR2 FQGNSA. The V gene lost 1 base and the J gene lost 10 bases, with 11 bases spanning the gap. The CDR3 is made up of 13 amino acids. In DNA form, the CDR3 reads TGTGCCAGCAGCTTAGGGCCGAGGGGGGAGCAGTTCTTC. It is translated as CASSLGPRGEQFF.

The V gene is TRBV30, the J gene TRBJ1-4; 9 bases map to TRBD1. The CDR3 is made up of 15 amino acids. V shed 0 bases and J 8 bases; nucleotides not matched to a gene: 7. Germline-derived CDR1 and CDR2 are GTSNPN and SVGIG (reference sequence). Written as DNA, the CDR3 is TGTGCCTGGAGTGTACGGGACAGGGTGATCGAAAAACTGTTTTTT. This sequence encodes CAWSVRDRVIEKLFF. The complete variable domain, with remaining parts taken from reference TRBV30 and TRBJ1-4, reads SQTIHQWPATLVQPVGSPLSLECTVEGTSNPNLYWYRQAAGRGLQLLFYSVGIGQISSEVPQNLSASRPQDRQFILSSKKLLLSDSGFYLCAWSVRDRVIEKLFFGSGTQLSVL.

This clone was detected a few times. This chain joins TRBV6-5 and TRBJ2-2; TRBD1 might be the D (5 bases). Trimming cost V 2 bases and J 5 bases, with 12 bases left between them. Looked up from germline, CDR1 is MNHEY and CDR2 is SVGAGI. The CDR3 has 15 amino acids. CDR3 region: CASSYVQGSTGELFF. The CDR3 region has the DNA TGTGCCAGCAGTTACGTCCAGGGATCGACCGGGGAGCTGTTTTTT.

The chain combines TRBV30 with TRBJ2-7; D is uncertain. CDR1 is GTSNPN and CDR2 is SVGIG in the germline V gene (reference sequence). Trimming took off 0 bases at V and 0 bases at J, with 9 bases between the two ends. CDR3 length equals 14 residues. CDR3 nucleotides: TGTGCCTGGAGTGTGGGCTTCCTCTCCTACGAGCAGTACTTC. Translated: CAWSVGFLSYEQYF.

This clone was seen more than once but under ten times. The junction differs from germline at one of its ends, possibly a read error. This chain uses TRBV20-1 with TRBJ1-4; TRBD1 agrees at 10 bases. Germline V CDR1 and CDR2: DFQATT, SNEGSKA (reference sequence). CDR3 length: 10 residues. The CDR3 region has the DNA TGCAGTGCCCATGACAGGGGGCCCAATTTT. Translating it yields CSAHDRGPNF.

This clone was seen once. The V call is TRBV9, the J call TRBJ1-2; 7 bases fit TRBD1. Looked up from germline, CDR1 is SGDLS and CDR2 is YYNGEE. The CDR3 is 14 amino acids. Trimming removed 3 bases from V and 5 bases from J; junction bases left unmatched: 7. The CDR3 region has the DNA TGTGCCAGCAGCGCCCTAGAGGGGGCTTATGGCTACACCTTC. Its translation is CASSALEGAYGYTF.

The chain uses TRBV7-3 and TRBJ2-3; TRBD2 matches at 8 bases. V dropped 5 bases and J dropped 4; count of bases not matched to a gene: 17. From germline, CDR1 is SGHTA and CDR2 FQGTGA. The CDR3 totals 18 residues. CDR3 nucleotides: TGTGCCAGCAGCCCCATGGGCGGTGGCGGGGGGCCCCCAGATACGCAGTATTTT. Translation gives CASSPMGGGGGPPDTQYF.

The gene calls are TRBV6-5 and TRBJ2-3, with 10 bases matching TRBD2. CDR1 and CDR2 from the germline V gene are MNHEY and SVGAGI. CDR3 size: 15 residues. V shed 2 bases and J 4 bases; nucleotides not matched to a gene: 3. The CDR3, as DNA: TGTGCCAGCAGTTACGCAGCGGGGGGGGCAGATACGCAGTATTTT. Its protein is CASSYAAGGADTQYF.

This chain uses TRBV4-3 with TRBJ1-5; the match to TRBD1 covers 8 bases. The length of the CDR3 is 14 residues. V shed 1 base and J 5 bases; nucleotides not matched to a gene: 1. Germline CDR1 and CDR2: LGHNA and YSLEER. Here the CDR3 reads CASSQVRGHQPQHF. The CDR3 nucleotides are TGCGCCAGCAGCCAAGTCAGGGGGCATCAGCCCCAGCATTTT.

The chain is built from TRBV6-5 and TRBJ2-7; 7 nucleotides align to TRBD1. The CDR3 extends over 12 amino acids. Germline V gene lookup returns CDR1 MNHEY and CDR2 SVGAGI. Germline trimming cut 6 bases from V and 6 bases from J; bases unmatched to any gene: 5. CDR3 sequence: CASRATGCEQYF. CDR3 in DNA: TGTGCCAGCAGAGCGACAGGGTGCGAGCAGTACTTC.

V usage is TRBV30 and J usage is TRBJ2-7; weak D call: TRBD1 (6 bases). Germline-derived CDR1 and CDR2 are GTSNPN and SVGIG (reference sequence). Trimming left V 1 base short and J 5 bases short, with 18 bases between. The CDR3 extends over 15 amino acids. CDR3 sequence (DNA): TGTGCCTGGAGTGGGGGGCCGCAGTGGGGCGACGAGCAGTACTTC. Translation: CAWSGGPQWGDEQYF.

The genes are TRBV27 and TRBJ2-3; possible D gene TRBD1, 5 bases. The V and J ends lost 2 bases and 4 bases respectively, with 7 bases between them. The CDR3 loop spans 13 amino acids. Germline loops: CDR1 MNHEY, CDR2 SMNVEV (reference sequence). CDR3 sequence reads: CASSLPGSDTQYF. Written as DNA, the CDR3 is TGTGCCAGCAGTTTACCAGGGTCAGATACGCAGTATTTT.

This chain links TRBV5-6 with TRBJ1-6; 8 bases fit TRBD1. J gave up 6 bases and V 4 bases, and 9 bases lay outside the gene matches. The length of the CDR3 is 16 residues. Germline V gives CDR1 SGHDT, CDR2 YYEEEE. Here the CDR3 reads CASSVWWDRSNSPLHF. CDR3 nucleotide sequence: TGTGCCAGCAGCGTATGGTGGGACAGGAGTAATTCACCCCTCCACTTT. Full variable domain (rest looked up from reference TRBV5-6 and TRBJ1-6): DAGVTQSPTHLIKTRGQQVTLRCSPKSGHDTVSWYQQALGQGPQFIFQYYEEEERQRGNFPDRFSGHQFPNYSSELNVNALLLGDSALYLCASSVWWDRSNSPLHFGNGTRLTVT.

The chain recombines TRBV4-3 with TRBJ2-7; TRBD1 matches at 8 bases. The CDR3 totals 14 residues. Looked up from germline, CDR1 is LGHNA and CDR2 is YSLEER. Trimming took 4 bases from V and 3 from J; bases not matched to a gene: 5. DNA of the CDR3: TGCGCCAGCAGCCCCAGACAGGGGATCTACGAGCAGTACTTC. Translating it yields CASSPRQGIYEQYF.

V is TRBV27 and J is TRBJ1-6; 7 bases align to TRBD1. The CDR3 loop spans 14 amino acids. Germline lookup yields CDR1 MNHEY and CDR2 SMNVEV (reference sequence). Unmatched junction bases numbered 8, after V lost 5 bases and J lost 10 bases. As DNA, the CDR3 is TGTGCCAGCAGTGACAGGGTAGGGGTCTCACCCCTCCACTTT. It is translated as CASSDRVGVSPLHF.

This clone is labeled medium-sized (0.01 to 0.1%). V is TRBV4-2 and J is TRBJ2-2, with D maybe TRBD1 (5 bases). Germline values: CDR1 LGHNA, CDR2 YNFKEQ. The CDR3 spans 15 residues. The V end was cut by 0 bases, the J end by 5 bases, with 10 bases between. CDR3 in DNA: TGTGCCAGCAGCCAAGAGGGGCAGGGAACCGGGGAGCTGTTTTTT. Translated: CASSQEGQGTGELFF.

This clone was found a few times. CDR3: CASAVRPNEDEQFF. Written as DNA, the CDR3 is TGTGCCAGCGCTGTGAGACCTAACGAGGATGAGCAGTTCTTC. J is TRBJ2-1 and V is TRBV9; D gene uncertain. Trimming left V 7 bases short and J 8 bases short, with 19 bases between. Germline assignment: CDR1 SGDLS and CDR2 YYNGEE. The CDR3 consists of 14 residues.